The source of this TCR beta chain is a study of CD8 T cells in Susac syndrome. Sequencing of TCR beta was performed on blood CD8+ T cells and on blood CD4+ T cells. Negative isolation was used for CD8+ and CD4+ T cells, and FACS enrichment was applied to TEMRA cells. RNA was extracted with the RNeasy kit, and a quantity of roughly 0.5 to 1 ug was reverse transcribed using random hexamers. TCR beta CDR3 was amplified by immunoSEQ multiplex PCR. This amplification extended across 54 Vbeta and 13 Jbeta segments. TCRdb re-called the immunoSEQ multiplex PCR reads with MiXCR, one entry per CDR3 protein. The sample holds roughly 70,000 distinct CDR3 sequences, 96% seen once. V was pared by 5 bases and J by 7 bases, with 24 bases between. Germline V lookup: CDR1 MNHNY, CDR2 SVGAGI (reference sequence). The CDR3 is 16 residues long.

The gene calls are TRBV6-6 and TRBJ2-7; D not resolved. The TCR sequence derives from a human donor with multiple sclerosis. What was sequenced was CD4+ T cells from PBMCs. CDR3 in amino acids: CASSPPGTGVSAEQYF. As DNA, the CDR3 is TGTGCCAGCAGTCCCCCCGGCACGGGCGTGTCGGCTGAGCAGTACTTC.